This T cell receptor (beta chain) was recovered during a study of shared clonotypes between healthy human individuals. Germline loops: CDR1 SEHNR, CDR2 FQNEAQ (reference sequence). Deletions cut 0 bases from V and 2 bases from J, with 14 bases between. The CDR3 is 16 amino acids. Here immunoSEQ multiplex PCR was the method, and the copy in TCRdb shows in-frame clones only, minus some. Seen here are around 88,000 clones, roughly 69% observed once, and the top ten hold about 48%. The receptor's source is a man younger than 40 in good health. Sequencing was carried out using memory CD8+ T cells sorted from blood. This sample's subset: CD45RO+ cells pooled with CCR7-negative TemRA cells. V gene TRBV7-9 combines with J gene TRBJ2-7; perhaps TRBD1 as D (6 bases). CDR3 DNA sequence: TGTGCCAGCAGCTTAGCGTCGGGACATGTTACCTACGAGCAGTACTTC. Its translation: CASSLASGHVTYEQYF.